A single sample is the source of the 4 T cell receptor beta chains below, sequenced in a study of shared clonotypes between healthy human individuals. Only in-frame clones appear in the TCRdb table, and some are missing; sequencing was by immunoSEQ multiplex PCR. The table records 980,000 or so clones, over 75% of them present only once. Sequenced input: memory CD4+ T cells sorted from blood. Subset of the sample: CD45RA-negative fraction. Receptors originate from a man aged 18 to 30 in good health.

V usage is TRBV5-6 and J usage is TRBJ1-3; TRBD1 agrees at 7 bases. This CDR3 has 14 residues. Germline V gene data show CDR1 as SGHDT and CDR2 as YYEEEE. V trimming: 1 base; J trimming: 4 bases; junction bases outside the gene matches: 2. The CDR3 here is CASSLRGLGNTIYF. CDR3 nucleotides: TGTGCCAGCAGCTTGAGGGGGCTGGGAAACACCATATATTTT.

V gene TRBV5-1 combines with J gene TRBJ1-2, with 7 bases identical to TRBD1. The CDR3 spans 14 residues. Germline CDR1 and CDR2: SGHRS and YFSETQ. The V gene end was trimmed by 2 bases and the J gene end by 7 bases; junction bases not matched to a gene: 8. CDR3 sequence: CASSLSGTAIGYTF. In DNA, the CDR3 is TGCGCCAGCAGCTTATCCGGGACAGCGATTGGCTACACCTTC.

The chain links TRBV6-1 to TRBJ2-3; 11 positions agree with TRBD2. With V trimmed by 2 bases and J by 2 bases, 3 bases remained unmatched. The germline CDR1 and CDR2 sequences are MNHNS and SASEGT. CDR3 length: 16 amino acids. The DNA of the CDR3 is TGTGCCAGCAGTGAAACTAGCGGGAGTCCCACAGATACGCAGTATTTT. Amino acids: CASSETSGSPTDTQYF.

The V call is TRBV2, the J call TRBJ1-1; D is perhaps TRBD1 (6 bases). The CDR3 consists of 14 residues. V lost 3 bases and J lost 4, with 12 bases in between. The germline V gene has CDR1 SNHLY and CDR2 FYNNEI. CDR3 sequence (DNA): TGTGCCAGCAGTGAGCCTAGGGGGGGCACTGAAGCTTTCTTT. Its protein product is CASSEPRGGTEAFF.